The sequence of this T cell receptor beta chain was determined in a study of CXCR3-negative and CXCR3-positive naive CD8 T cells (dated by TCRdb to the late 2010s). General notes on the study: In total, some 140 million TRB reads were obtained, or roughly 1.5 +/- 0.3 million reads per library. Diversity and physicochemical repertoire analyses were performed on 11 donors pooled from two independent experiments. Naive subsets from five or six donors and memory cells from 3 donors were included in the TRBV-TRBJ cluster analysis. Study-level results and caveats: TRB CDR3s from CXCR3-positive naive cells showed higher hydrophobicity (lower Kidera factor 4), lower energy, and higher strength and volume indices than CXCR3-negative naive cells. Comparably high repertoire diversity was found in both naive subsets, whereas much lower repertoire diversity was found in memory CD8+ T cells. TRBV-TRBJ usage was similar between naive CXCR3-negative and CXCR3-positive cells from the same donor, while memory cells showed distinct patterns. CXCR3 expression partially decreased after cryopreservation, so most assays used freshly isolated PBMCs. Because surface CD5, which is linked to self-reactivity in mice, was comparable between the naive subsets, TCR interaction strength was also inferred from TRB CDR3 physicochemical properties.

A remark on this clonotype: No cognate antigen has been identified for it.

The reads were generated on a NextSeq 550. The Human TCR Profiling Kit (MiLaboratory) was used to prepare UMI-labeled 5' RACE TRB cDNA libraries. cDNA synthesis used the entire amount of extracted RNA, and PCR amplification then used the entire amount of cDNA produced. Libraries were prepared in parallel with an identical number of PCR cycles. In the paper's pipeline: About 50,000 +/- 10,000 unique UMI-labeled TRB cDNA molecules per library were extracted with MIGEC and MiXCR, with at least two reads per UMI required. On average, each library contained roughly 40,000 +/- 10,000 functional in-frame TRB CDR3 nucleotide clonotypes without stop codons. After each sample was downsampled to 5000 UMI-labeled TRB molecules, VDJtools was used to calculate diversity metrics such as normalized Shannon-Wiener and Chao1. VDJtools was used to calculate clonotype-size-weighted physicochemical properties of the central five CDR3 residues, namely interaction energy, strength, volume and Kidera factor 4. Once TCRdb had reprocessed the reads, it stored one entry per CDR3 protein sequence and supplied no DNA. The V and J calls and clone size are TCRdb's, not the authors'. This specimen's table enumerates over 50,000 distinct CDR3 sequences. The ten most abundant clones make up roughly 0.8% of the sample.

Each CD8+ T cell subset was flow-sorted in triplicate, and 300,000 to 350,000 cells per subset were placed directly into RLT lysis buffer. Naive CD8+ T cells were defined stringently as CD45RO-CCR7+CD27+CD95- to exclude memory contaminants. Peripheral blood mononuclear cells were isolated from buffy coats by standard density gradient centrifugation. Naive CXCR3-negative and CXCR3-positive CD8+ T cells were flow-sorted using a FACSAria III. Total RNA was extracted from sorted cells using an RNeasy Mini Kit. CDR1 and CDR2, per the germline V gene, are MDHEN and SYDVKM. The CDR3 contains 17 residues, cysteine and phenylalanine counted. The nucleotide record is missing.

Input material: naive CXCR3+ CD8+ T cells from blood. Per the publication, the cell subset or site label means: CD45RO-CCR7+CD27+CD95- naive CD8+ T cells expressing CXCR3 (TNR3+). This TCR was recovered from a human donor in good health. Some clones in this sample may be carry-over from other donors' samples. The chain joins TRBV28 to TRBJ2-3. The CDR3 loop reads CASSFHRQETFTDTQYF. The full variable domain, completed from the reference TRBV28 and TRBJ2-3 proteins outside the CDR3, reads DVKVTQSSRYLVKRTGEKVFLECVQDMDHENMFWYRQDPGLGLRLIYFSYDVKMKEKGDIPEGYSVSREKKERFSLILESASTNQTSMYLCASSFHRQETFTDTQYFGPGTRLTVL.